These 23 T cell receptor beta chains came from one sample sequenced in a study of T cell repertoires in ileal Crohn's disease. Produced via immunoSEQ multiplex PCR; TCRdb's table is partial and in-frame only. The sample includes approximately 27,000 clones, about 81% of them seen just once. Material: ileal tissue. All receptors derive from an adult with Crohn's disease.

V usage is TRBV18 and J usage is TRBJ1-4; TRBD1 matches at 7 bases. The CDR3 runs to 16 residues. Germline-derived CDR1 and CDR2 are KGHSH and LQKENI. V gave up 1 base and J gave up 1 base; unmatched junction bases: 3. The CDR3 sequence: CASSPQGAGTNEKLFF. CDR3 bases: TGTGCCAGCTCACCACAGGGGGCAGGAACTAATGAAAAACTGTTTTTT.

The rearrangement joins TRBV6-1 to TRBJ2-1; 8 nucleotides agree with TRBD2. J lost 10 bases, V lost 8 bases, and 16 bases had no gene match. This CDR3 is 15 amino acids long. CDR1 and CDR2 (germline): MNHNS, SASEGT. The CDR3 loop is CASGEWRGAVREQFF. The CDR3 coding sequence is TGTGCCAGCGGAGAGTGGCGGGGGGCCGTCAGGGAGCAGTTCTTC.

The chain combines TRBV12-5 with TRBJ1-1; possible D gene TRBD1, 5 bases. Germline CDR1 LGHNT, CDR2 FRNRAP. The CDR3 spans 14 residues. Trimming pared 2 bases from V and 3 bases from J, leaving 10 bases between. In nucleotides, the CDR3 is TGTGCTAGTGGTTTGAACGGGGGATACACTGAAGCTTTCTTT. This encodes CASGLNGGYTEAFF.

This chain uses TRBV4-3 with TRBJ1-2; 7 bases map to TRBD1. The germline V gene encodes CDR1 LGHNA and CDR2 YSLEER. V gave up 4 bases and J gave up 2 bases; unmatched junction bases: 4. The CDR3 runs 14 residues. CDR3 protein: CASSPGQLNYGYTF. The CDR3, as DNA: TGCGCCAGCAGCCCGGGACAGCTAAACTATGGCTACACCTTC.

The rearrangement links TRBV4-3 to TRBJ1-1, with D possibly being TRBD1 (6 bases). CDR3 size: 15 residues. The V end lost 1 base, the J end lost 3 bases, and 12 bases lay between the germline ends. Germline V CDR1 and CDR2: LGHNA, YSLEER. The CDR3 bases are TGCGCCAGCAGCCAAGCCCACAGACAGGACACTGAAGCTTTCTTT. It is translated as CASSQAHRQDTEAFF.

CDR3 residues: CASSLLSGGAPDTQYF. The CDR3 region has the DNA TGTGCCAGCAGCTTGCTGAGCGGGGGGGCCCCAGATACGCAGTATTTT. V and J are TRBV5-6 and TRBJ2-3; 10 bases agree with TRBD2. The junction had 6 bases not matched to a gene; V was cut back by 1 base and J by 4 bases. This CDR3 is 16 amino acids long. Germline CDR1 is SGHDT and CDR2 is YYEEEE.

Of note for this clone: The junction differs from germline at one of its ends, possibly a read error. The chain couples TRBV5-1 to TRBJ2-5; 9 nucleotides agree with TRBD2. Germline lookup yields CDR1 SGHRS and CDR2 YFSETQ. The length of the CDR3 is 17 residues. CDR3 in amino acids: CASSLAGERGAQGTQYF. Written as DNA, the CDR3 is TGCGCCAGCAGCTTGGCCGGGGAGCGGGGGGCCCAAGGGACCCAGTACTTC.

The CDR3 bases are TGTGCCAGCAGTTTATACGTCGGACAGGGTTTGGTGAACACTGAAGCTTTCTTT. This codes for CASSLYVGQGLVNTEAFF. The rearrangement uses TRBV27 and TRBJ1-1; 8 positions agree with TRBD1. The CDR3 runs 18 residues. The ends lost 1 base at V and 0 bases at J; junction bases unmatched: 10. The germline V gene has CDR1 MNHEY and CDR2 SMNVEV (reference sequence).

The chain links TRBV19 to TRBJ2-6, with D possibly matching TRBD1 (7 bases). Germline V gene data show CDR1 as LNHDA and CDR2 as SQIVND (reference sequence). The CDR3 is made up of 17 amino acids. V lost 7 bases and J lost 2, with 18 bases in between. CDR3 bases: TGTGCCAGTACGTTTTCAGGGGGAGGAACTGGGGCCAACGTCCTGACTTTC. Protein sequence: CASTFSGGGTGANVLTF.

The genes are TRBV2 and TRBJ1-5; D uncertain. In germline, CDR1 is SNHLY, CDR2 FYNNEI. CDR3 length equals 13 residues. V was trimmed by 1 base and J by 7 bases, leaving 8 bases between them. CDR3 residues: CASSEEILQPQHF. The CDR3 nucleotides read TGTGCCAGCAGTGAAGAAATCCTGCAGCCCCAGCATTTT.

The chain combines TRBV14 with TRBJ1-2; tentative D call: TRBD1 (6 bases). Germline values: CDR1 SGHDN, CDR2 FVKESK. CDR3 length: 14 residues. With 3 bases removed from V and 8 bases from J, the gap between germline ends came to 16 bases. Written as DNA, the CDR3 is TGTGCCAGCAGCCACTTACAGGGAGTTGAGGGCTACACCTTC. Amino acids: CASSHLQGVEGYTF. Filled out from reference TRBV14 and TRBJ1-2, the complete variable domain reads EAGVTQFPSHSVIEKGQTVTLRCDPISGHDNLYWYRRVMGKEIKFLLHFVKESKQDESGMPNNRFLAERTGGTYSTLKVQPAELEDSGVYFCASSHLQGVEGYTFGSGTRLTVV.

CDR3 sequence reads: CASSQDLYGGSQPQHF. In DNA, the CDR3 is TGCGCCAGCAGCCAAGATCTGTATGGGGGGAGTCAGCCCCAGCATTTT. This chain uses TRBV4-3 with TRBJ1-5, with D possibly being TRBD1 (5 bases). Germline values: CDR1 LGHNA, CDR2 YSLEER. The CDR3 consists of 16 residues. V gave up 0 bases and J gave up 6 bases, with 15 bases separating them.

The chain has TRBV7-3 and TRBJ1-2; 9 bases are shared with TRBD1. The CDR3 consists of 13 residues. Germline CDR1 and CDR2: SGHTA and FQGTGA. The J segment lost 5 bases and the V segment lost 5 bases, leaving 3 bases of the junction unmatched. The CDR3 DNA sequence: TGTGCCAGCAGCGCGGGACAGGGATATGGCTACACCTTC. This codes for CASSAGQGYGYTF.

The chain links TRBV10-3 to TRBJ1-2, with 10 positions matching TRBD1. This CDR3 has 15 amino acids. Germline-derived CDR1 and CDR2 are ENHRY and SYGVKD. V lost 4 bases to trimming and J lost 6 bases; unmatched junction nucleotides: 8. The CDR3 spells CAISVQTGGYDGYTF. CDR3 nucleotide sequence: TGTGCCATCAGTGTCCAGACAGGGGGCTATGATGGCTACACCTTC.

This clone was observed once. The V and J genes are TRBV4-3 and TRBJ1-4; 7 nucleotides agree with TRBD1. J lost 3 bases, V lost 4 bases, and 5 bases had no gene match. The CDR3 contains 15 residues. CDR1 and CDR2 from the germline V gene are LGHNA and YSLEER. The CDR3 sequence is CASSRSGQPNEKLFF. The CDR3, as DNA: TGCGCCAGCAGCCGGTCGGGACAGCCTAATGAAAAACTGTTTTTT.

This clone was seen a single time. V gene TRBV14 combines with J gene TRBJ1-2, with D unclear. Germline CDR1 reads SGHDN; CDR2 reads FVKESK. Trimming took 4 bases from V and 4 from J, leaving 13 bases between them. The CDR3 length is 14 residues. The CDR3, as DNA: TGTGCCAGCAGCCTAAACTCCCGGGGCTATGGCTACACCTTC. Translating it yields CASSLNSRGYGYTF.

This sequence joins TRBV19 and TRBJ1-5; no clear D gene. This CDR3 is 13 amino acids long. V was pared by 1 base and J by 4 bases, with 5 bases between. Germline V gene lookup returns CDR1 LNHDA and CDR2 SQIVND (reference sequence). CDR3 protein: CASSIVGNQPQHF. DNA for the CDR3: TGTGCCAGTAGTATAGTCGGGAATCAGCCCCAGCATTTT.

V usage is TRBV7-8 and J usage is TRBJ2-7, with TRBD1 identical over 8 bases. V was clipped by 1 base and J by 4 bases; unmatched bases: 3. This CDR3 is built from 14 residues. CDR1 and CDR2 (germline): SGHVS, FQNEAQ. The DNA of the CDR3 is TGTGCCAGCAGCTTAGGGACAGGGAGGTACGAGCAGTACTTC. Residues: CASSLGTGRYEQYF. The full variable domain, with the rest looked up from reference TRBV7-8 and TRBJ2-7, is GAGVSQSPRYKVAKRGQDVALRCDPISGHVSLFWYQQALGQGPEFLTYFQNEAQLDKSGLPSDRFFAERPEGSVSTLKIQRTQQEDSAVYLCASSLGTGRYEQYFGPGTRLTVT.

The CDR3 DNA is TGCGCCAGCAGCTTGGATCGGGGGAAGGGCACTGAAGCTTTCTTT. Residues: CASSLDRGKGTEAFF. The rearrangement uses TRBV5-1 and TRBJ1-1, with a weak D call TRBD1 (5 bases). The germline V gene has CDR1 SGHRS and CDR2 YFSETQ. The length of the CDR3 is 15 residues. The V end was cut by 0 bases, the J end by 4 bases, with 13 bases between.

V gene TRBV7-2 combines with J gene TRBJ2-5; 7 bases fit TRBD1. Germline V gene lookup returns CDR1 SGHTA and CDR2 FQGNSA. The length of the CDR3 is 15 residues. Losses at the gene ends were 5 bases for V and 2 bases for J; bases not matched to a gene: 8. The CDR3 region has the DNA TGTGCCAGCAGCCCCCAGACAGGGCCACAAGAGACCCAGTACTTC. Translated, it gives CASSPQTGPQETQYF. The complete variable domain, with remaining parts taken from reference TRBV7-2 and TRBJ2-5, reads GAGVSQSPSNKVTEKGKDVELRCDPISGHTALYWYRQSLGQGLEFLIYFQGNSAPDKSGLPSDRFSAERTGGSVSTLTIQRTQQEDSAVYLCASSPQTGPQETQYFGPGTRLLVL.

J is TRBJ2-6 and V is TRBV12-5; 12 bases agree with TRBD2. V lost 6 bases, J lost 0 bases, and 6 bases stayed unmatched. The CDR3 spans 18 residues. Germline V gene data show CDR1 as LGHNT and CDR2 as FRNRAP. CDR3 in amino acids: CASGRGLAGYSGANVLTF. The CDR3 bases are TGTGCTAGTGGCCGGGGACTAGCGGGTTACTCTGGGGCCAACGTCCTGACTTTC.

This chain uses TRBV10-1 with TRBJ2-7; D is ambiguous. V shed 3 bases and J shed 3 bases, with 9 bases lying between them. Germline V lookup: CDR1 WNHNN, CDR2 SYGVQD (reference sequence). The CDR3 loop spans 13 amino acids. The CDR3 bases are TGCGCCAGCAGTGATAACTTAGTCTACGAGCAGTACTTC. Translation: CASSDNLVYEQYF.

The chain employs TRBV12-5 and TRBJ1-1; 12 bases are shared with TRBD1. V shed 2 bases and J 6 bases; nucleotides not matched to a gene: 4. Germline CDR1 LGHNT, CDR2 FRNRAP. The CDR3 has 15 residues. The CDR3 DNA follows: TGTGCTAGTGGTTTGTACGGGGACAGGGGGCCTGAAGCTTTCTTT. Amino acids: CASGLYGDRGPEAFF. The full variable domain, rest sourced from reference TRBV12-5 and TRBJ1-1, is DARVTQTPRHKVTEMGQEVTMRCQPILGHNTVFWYRQTMMQGLELLAYFRNRAPLDDSGMPKDRFSAEMPDATLATLKIQPSEPRDSAVYFCASGLYGDRGPEAFFGQGTRLTVV.